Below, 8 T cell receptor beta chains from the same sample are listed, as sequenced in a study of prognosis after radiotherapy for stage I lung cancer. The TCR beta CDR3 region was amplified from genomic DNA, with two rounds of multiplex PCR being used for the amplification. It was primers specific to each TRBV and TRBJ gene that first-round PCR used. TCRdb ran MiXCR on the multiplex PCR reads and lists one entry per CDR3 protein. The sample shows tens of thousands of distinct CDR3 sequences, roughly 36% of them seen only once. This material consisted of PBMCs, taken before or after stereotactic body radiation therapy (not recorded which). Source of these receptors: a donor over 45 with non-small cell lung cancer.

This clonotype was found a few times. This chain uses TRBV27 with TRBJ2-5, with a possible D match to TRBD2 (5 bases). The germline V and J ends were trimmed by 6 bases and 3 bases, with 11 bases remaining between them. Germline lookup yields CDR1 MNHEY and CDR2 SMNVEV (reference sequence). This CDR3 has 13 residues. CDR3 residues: CASSPDGEETQYF. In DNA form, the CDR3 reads TGTGCCAGCAGCCCGGACGGGGAAGAGACCCAGTACTTC.

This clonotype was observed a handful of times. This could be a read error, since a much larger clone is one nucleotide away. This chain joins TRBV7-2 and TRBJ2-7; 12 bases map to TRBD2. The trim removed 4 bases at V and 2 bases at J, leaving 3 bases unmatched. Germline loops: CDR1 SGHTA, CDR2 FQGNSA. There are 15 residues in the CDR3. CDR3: CASSSRLAGAYEQYF. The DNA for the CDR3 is TGTGCCAGCAGCTCGAGACTAGCGGGAGCCTACGAGCAGTACTTC.

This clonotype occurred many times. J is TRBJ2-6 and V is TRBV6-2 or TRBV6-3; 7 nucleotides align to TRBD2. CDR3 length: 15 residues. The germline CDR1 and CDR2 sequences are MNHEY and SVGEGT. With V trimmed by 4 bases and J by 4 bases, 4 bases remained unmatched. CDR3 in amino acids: CASSFSGSGANVLTF. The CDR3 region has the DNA TGTGCCAGCAGTTTTAGCGGGTCGGGGGCCAACGTCCTGACTTTC.

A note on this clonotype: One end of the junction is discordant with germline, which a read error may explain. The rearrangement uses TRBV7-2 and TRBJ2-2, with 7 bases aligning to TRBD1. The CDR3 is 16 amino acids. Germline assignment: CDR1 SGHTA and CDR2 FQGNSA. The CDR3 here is CASILSTGARAGELFF. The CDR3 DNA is TGTGCCAGCATCTTATCCACAGGGGCGAGGGCCGGGGAACTGTTTTTT.

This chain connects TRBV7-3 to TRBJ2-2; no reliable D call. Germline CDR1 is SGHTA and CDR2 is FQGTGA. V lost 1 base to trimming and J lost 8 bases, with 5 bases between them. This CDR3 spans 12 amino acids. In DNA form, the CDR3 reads TGTGCCAGCAGCTTAATGGGGGGGGAGCTGTTTTTT. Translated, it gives CASSLMGGELFF.

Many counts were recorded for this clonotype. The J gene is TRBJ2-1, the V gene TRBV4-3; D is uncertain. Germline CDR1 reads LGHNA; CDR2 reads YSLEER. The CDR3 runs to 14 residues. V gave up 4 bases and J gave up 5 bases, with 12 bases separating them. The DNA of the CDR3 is TGCGCCAGCAGCCCCGGTGTCGCAAACAATGAGCAGTTCTTC. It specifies CASSPGVANNEQFF.

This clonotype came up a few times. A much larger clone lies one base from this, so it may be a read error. The CDR3 bases are TGTGCCATCACCCGGACAGGACTTACAGATACGCGGTATTTT. It codes for CAITRTGLTDTRYF. The J gene is TRBJ2-3, the V gene TRBV10-3; TRBD1 aligns across 7 bases. Germline V CDR1 and CDR2: ENHRY, SYGVKD. CDR3 length equals 14 residues.

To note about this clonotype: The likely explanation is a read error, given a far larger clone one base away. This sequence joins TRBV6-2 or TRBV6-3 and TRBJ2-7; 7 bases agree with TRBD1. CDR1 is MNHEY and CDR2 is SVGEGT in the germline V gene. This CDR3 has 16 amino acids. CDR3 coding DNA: TGTGCCAGCATTTACTCCATTGAGGGGGCCGGATACGAGCAGTACTTC. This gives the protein CASIYSIEGAGYEQYF.